A selection of T cell receptor beta chains follows, all from one sample in a study of human T cells and chemical hapten exposure. TCRdb reanalysed the RACE reads using MiXCR and keeps one entry per CDR3 protein. The table includes roughly 180,000 distinct CDR3 sequences, roughly 15% detected once. Here the sequenced sample was whole blood, taken in connection with sensitization to the hapten diphenylcyclopropenone (DPC). Source of these receptors: a woman aged 30 to 39 with alopecia areata. Some clones in this sample may be carry-over from other donors' samples. The CDR3 runs from the conserved cysteine through the conserved F or W. The order of the fields is D gene, V gene, CDR3 protein. The D gene is left open where the match is weak.

d_call: .; v_call: TRBV30; cdr3_aa: CAWSVHGVPGNTIYF
d_call: .; v_call: TRBV20-1; cdr3_aa: CSARPLGDNIQYF
d_call: TRBD1; v_call: TRBV20-1; cdr3_aa: CSAIGQGVNEQYF
d_call: TRBD1; v_call: TRBV2; cdr3_aa: CASSAGDRSTDTQYF
d_call: .; v_call: TRBV6-5; cdr3_aa: CASSWSIDQPQHF
d_call: .; v_call: TRBV29-1; cdr3_aa: CSVADGQSNQPQHF
d_call: TRBD1; v_call: TRBV12-3/TRBV12-4; cdr3_aa: CASSTPGQGYNEQFF
d_call: TRBD2; v_call: TRBV7-2; cdr3_aa: CASRPGGSSYEQYF
d_call: TRBD2; v_call: TRBV29-1; cdr3_aa: CSVRLAGGLNEQFF
d_call: TRBD1; v_call: TRBV3-1; cdr3_aa: CASSPSWGQRNEQYF
d_call: .; v_call: TRBV7-2; cdr3_aa: CASSLDIAYEQYF
d_call: .; v_call: TRBV11-2; cdr3_aa: CASSLGGLVEAFF
d_call: .; v_call: TRBV7-9; cdr3_aa: CASSFWGSDEQFF
d_call: .; v_call: TRBV6-2/TRBV6-3; cdr3_aa: CASSYSNWGETQYF
d_call: .; v_call: TRBV2; cdr3_aa: CASSTASLF
d_call: .; v_call: TRBV18; cdr3_aa: CASSPPGSAEAFF
d_call: .; v_call: TRBV27; cdr3_aa: CASSLKVYEQYF
d_call: TRBD2; v_call: TRBV11-2; cdr3_aa: CASSLGSGGPYNEQFF
d_call: TRBD1; v_call: TRBV4-3; cdr3_aa: CASSQATGQVGRYYGYTF
d_call: .; v_call: TRBV28; cdr3_aa: CASSFRGAGTDTQYF
d_call: .; v_call: TRBV4-3; cdr3_aa: CASSQDKYGGSSYEQYF
d_call: TRBD2; v_call: TRBV20-1; cdr3_aa: CSARDPASGRADTQYF
d_call: .; v_call: TRBV19; cdr3_aa: CASSIGTAYEQYF
d_call: .; v_call: TRBV4-3; cdr3_aa: CASSQIGLSYNSPLHF
d_call: TRBD1; v_call: TRBV6-6; cdr3_aa: CASSTGTAYEQYF
d_call: TRBD2; v_call: TRBV9; cdr3_aa: CASSKVSGRRARAAYNEQFF
d_call: .; v_call: TRBV25-1; cdr3_aa: CASSDTEASEKLFF